Below, one T cell receptor (beta chain) is given with its context. The sample comes from a study of shared clonotypes between healthy human individuals. The protocol was immunoSEQ multiplex PCR, while the TCRdb copy is restricted to in-frame clones and leaves out a portion. The sample lists roughly 2.2 million clones, about nine tenths seen once, with about 0.36% in the top ten. The sequencing sample was made of naive CD4+ T cells from PBMCs. As to subset: CD45RA+ positively selected. The clonotype was recovered from a man between 18 and 29 years old in good health. Some clones in this sample may be carry-over from other donors' samples.

The CDR3 DNA is TGCGCCAGCAGCGGAACCGACAGGGGACGCGGGGAGCTGTTTTTT. Protein sequence: CASSGTDRGRGELFF. The chain recombines TRBV5-1 with TRBJ2-2, with 8 bases that match TRBD1. Trimming removed 4 bases from V and 7 bases from J; junction bases left unmatched: 9. Germline-derived CDR1 and CDR2 are SGHRS and YFSETQ. The CDR3 runs to 15 residues. Full variable domain (rest looked up from reference TRBV5-1 and TRBJ2-2): KAGVTQTPRYLIKTRGQQVTLSCSPISGHRSVSWYQQTPGQGLQFLFEYFSETQRNKGNFPGRFSGRQFSNSRSEMNVSTLELGDSALYLCASSGTDRGRGELFFGEGSRLTVL.